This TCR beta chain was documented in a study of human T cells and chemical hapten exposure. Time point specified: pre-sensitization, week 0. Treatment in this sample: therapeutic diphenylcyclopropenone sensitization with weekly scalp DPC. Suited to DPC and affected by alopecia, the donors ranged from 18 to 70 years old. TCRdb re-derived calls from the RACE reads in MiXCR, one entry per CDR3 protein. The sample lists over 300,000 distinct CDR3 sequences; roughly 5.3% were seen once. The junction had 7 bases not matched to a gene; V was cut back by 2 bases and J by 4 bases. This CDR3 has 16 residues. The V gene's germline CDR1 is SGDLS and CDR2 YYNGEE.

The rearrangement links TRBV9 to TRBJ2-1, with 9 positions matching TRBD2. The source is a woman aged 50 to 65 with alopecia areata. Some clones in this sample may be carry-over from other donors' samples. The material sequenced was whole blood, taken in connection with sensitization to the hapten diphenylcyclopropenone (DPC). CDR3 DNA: TGTGCCAGCAGCGTCGAGACTAGCGGACTTTACAATGAGCAGTTCTTC. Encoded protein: CASSVETSGLYNEQFF.